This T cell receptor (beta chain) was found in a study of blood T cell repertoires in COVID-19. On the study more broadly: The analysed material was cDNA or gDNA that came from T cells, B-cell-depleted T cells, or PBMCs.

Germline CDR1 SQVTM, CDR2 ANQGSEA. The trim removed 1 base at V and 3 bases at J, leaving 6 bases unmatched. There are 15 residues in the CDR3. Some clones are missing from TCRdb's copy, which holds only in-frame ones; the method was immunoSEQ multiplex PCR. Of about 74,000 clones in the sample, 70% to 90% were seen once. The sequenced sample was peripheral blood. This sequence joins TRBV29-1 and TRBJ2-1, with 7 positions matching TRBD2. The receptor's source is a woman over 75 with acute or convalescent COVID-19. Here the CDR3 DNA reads TGCAGCGTTGAAGCCCCGGGACTACTCTACAATGAGCAGTTCTTC. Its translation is CSVEAPGLLYNEQFF.